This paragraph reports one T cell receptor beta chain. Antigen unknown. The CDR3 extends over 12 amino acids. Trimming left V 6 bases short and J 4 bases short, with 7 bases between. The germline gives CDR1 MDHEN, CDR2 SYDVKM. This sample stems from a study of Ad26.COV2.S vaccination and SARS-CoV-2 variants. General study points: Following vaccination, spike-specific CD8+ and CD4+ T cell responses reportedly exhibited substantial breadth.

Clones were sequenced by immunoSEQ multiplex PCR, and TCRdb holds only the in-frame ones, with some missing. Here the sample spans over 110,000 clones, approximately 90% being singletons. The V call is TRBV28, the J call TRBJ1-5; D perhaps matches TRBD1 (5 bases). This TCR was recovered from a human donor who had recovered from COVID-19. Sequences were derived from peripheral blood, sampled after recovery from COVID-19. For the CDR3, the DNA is TGTGCCAGCAGCAGGGTAAATCAGCCCCAGCATTTT. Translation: CASSRVNQPQHF.